The T cell receptor beta chain described here comes from a study of OX40 agonist ivuxolimab in advanced cancers. In the study overall: Ivuxolimab, which targeted the costimulatory receptor OX40 (CD134), was an agonistic, fully human IgG2 monoclonal antibody. Intravenous ivuxolimab was administered to patients every 2 weeks at six dose levels: 0.01, 0.1, 0.3, 1.5, 3 and 10 mg/kg. Of the approximately 50 dose-escalation patients, hepatocellular carcinoma was present in about 20, melanoma in some 15, renal cell carcinoma in 9 and head and neck cancer in 9. In the dose-escalation cohort, 65% to 85% of patients were male, and the mean age was 60 years with a range of roughly 20 to 79. Patients were allowed to have had prior anti-PD-1, anti-PD-L1 or anti-CTLA-4 therapy, and around 37% of the dose-escalation patients had previously received checkpoint inhibitors. Partial responses occurred in three dose-escalation patients: two with cutaneous melanoma and one with hepatocellular carcinoma. Peripheral TCRbeta sequencing aimed to test whether ivuxolimab altered TCR sequence diversity and caused clonal T-cell expansion. The monotherapy dose-escalation portion (N ≈ 56 patients) of the phase I ivuxolimab trial is reported in the paper. What the research found in general, with its limitations: In the 0.1-3.0 mg/kg groups, partial responders were among the patients with the lowest normalized peripheral clonal expansion, particularly in CD8+ T cells. After ivuxolimab, CD8+ T cells had more expanded clones than CD4+ T cells on average. Clonal expansion of both CD4+ and CD8+ blood T cells was observed from baseline to week 6 at doses 0.1 to 3.0 mg/kg. Low levels of normalized T-cell clonal expansion were also shown by some nonresponding patients. The antigen specificity of the peripheral T cells that underwent clonal expansion was not determined.

Taken from the germline V gene, the CDR1 and CDR2 loops are SGHAT and FQNNGV. The CDR3 numbers 12 residues from cysteine through phenylalanine. The kept DNA is CDR3 alone, 36 bases in frame from the first base. V and J are truncated by 1 base and 8 bases respectively, leaving an intervening sequence of 6 bases. Patients with autoimmune disease history or receiving systemic immunosuppression were excluded from the trial. Peripheral blood for TCR sequencing was drawn from every dose cohort at baseline, at cycle 4 day 1 and at cycle 7 day 1. The samples were taken from a phase I, first-in-human, multicenter, open-label dose-escalation trial of ivuxolimab. Adults with locally advanced or metastatic melanoma, renal cell carcinoma, hepatocellular carcinoma or head and neck squamous cell carcinoma were enrolled in the trial. Before TCR sequencing, CD4+ and CD8+ T cells were separately sorted from peripheral blood.

To sequence the TCRbeta CDR3 region, genomic DNA was isolated from the sorted cells. TCRbeta CDR3 regions were sequenced using the immunoSEQ Assay. The table was pulled from immuneACCESS by TCRdb, which kept in-frame rearrangements only. Such tables lose some clones; where checked, under half of the loss comes from unresolved V genes, and the rest has no known cause. Present in this sample are tens of thousands of clones, around 85% of which were seen just once. Roughly 0.69% of the sample rests with the top ten. Regarding this clone: It lacks a known antigen. The sample holds no much larger clone one base away, and base qualities are not on file.

In this chain, TRBV11-2 is recombined with TRBJ2-1; a tentative D call is TRBD1 (6 bases match). Sequencing used CD4+ or CD8+ T cells sorted from blood, obtained in a trial of the OX40 agonist ivuxolimab. This sequence was found in an adult with an advanced solid tumor such as melanoma, head and neck, liver or kidney cancer. The DNA sequence follows: TGTGCCAGCAGCTTAGCAGGGGATGAGCAGTTCTTC. Its coded protein is CASSLAGDEQFF.